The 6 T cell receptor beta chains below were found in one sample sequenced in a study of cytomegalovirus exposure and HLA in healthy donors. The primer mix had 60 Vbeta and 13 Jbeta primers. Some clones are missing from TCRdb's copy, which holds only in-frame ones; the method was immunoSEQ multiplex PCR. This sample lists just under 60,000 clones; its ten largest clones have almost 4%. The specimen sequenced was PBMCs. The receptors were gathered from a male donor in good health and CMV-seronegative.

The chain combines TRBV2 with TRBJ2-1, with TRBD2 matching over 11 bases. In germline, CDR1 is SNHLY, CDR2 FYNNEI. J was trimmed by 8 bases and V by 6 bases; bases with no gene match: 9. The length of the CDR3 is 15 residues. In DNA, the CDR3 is TGTGCCAGCAGGCCTAGCGGGAGGATGGGCGATGAGCAGTTCTTC. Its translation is CASRPSGRMGDEQFF.

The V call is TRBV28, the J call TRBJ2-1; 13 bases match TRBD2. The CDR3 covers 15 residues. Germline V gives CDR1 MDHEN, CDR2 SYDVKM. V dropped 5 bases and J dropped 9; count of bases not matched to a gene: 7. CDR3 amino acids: CASSTSGGGRGEQFF. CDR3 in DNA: TGTGCCAGCAGTACTAGCGGGGGGGGCCGTGGTGAGCAGTTCTTC.

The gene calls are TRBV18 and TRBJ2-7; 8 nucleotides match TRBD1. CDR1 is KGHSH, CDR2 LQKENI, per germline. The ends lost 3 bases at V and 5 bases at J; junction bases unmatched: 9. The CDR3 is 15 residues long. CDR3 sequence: CASSPRTDRVDEQYF. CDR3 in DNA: TGTGCCAGCTCACCTCGGACGGACAGGGTGGACGAGCAGTACTTC.

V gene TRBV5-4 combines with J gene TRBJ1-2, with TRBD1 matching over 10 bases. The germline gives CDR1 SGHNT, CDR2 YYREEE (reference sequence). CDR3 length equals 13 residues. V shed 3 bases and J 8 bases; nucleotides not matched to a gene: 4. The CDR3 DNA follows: TGTGCCAGCAGCTCCGGACAGGGGGGGGGCTACACCTTC. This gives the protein CASSSGQGGGYTF.

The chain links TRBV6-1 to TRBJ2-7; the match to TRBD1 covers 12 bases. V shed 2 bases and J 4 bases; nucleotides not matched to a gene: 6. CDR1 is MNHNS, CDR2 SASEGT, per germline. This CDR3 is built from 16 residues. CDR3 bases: TGTGCCAGCAGTGAATTGGGGGGACAGGGGGCGTACGAGCAGTACTTC. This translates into CASSELGGQGAYEQYF.

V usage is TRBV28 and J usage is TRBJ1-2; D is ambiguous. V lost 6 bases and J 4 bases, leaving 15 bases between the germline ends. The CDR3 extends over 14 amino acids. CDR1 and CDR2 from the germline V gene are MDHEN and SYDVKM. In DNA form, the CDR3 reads TGTGCCAGCAGCTGGGTGGAGGGAGGCTATGGCTACACCTTC. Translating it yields CASSWVEGGYGYTF.